These 20 T cell receptor beta chains share one sample of origin, sequenced in a study of CD8+CD57+ T cells in acquired aplastic anemia. Genomic DNA served as template for TCR beta VDJ and CDR3 profiling. TCRdb analysed the reads with MiXCR anew, one entry per CDR3 protein. The sample consists of approximately 150,000 distinct CDR3 sequences, around 43% of them appearing once. Before being chosen for sequencing, patients had shown CD8+CD57+ cell expansion by flow cytometry. What was sequenced was sorted CD4+, CD8+, or CD8+CD57+ T cells (not recorded which) from PBMCs. These receptors were obtained from a human donor with aplastic anemia.

The chain combines TRBV29-1 with TRBJ2-1; D unclear. Trimming stripped 3 bases from V and 5 bases from J, with 5 bases between. This CDR3 comprises 11 residues. Germline CDR1 is SQVTM and CDR2 is ANQGSEA. The CDR3 loop is CSVEMDNEQFF. The CDR3 nucleotides read TGCAGCGTTGAGATGGACAATGAGCAGTTCTTC.

This clonotype was recorded at least ten times. V usage is TRBV7-6 and J usage is TRBJ2-7; 11 bases match TRBD1. This CDR3 is 15 amino acids long. CDR1 is SGHVS, CDR2 FNYEAQ, per germline. V trimming: 4 bases; J trimming: 5 bases; junction bases outside the gene matches: 7. CDR3 nucleotides: TGTGCCAGCAGCTCCAGGACAGGGGGCGGTCACGAGCAGTACTTC. Protein: CASSSRTGGGHEQYF.

This clonotype was found many times. The rearrangement joins TRBV7-6 to TRBJ1-3, with D unresolved. The CDR3 is 18 residues long. V lost 5 bases and J lost 0, with 20 bases in between. Germline CDR1 and CDR2: SGHVS and FNYEAQ. This CDR3 reads CASSQKSPGHYSGNTIYF. CDR3 DNA sequence: TGTGCCAGCAGCCAAAAGAGTCCGGGCCACTACTCTGGAAACACCATATATTTT.

This clonotype came up many times. The chain combines TRBV10-3 with TRBJ2-1; 8 positions match TRBD2. Germline trimming cut 3 bases from V and 9 bases from J; bases unmatched to any gene: 10. The CDR3 is 15 amino acids. Germline V CDR1 and CDR2: ENHRY, SYGVKD. In DNA form, the CDR3 reads TGTGCCATCAGTGACGGCGGGAGGATCAATGGTGAGCAGTTCTTC. This sequence encodes CAISDGGRINGEQFF.

Comments on this clonotype: No conserved phenylalanine or tryptophan ends this CDR3, so it is likely a read error. The rearrangement uses TRBV9 and TRBJ1-1; D perhaps matches TRBD1 (6 bases). V was cut by 2 bases and J by 1 base, with 9 bases left in between. CDR3 length: 14 residues. Germline lookup yields CDR1 SGDLS and CDR2 YYNGEE. CDR3 DNA: TGTGCCAGCAGCGTCTCGACAGGGAACACTGAAGCTTTCCTT. It is translated as CASSVSTGNTEAFL.

This clonotype showed up many times. The V gene is TRBV5-1, the J gene TRBJ2-5; 10 bases match TRBD2. CDR3 length: 18 amino acids. Unmatched junction bases numbered 10, after V lost 2 bases and J lost 0 bases. Germline V CDR1 and CDR2: SGHRS, YFSETQ. CDR3 amino acids: CASSLGASGRWDQETQYF. CDR3 nucleotides: TGCGCCAGCAGCTTAGGAGCTAGCGGGAGATGGGACCAAGAGACCCAGTACTTC.

This clonotype was detected ten times or more. The chain uses TRBV20-1 and TRBJ2-5; D is unresolved. The V gene's germline CDR1 is DFQATT and CDR2 SNEGSKA (reference sequence). This CDR3 is 14 amino acids long. Trimming shortened V by 0 bases and J by 2 bases, and 10 bases separated the two germline ends. DNA for the CDR3: TGCAGTGCTAGAGATCGGCCAGCGCAAGAGACCCAGTACTTC. It yields the protein CSARDRPAQETQYF.

The chain joins TRBV6-2 or TRBV6-3 to TRBJ1-2; 9 positions agree with TRBD1. This CDR3 contains 15 residues. Germline assignment: CDR1 MNHEY and CDR2 SVGEGT. Trimming took 8 bases from V and 8 from J; bases not matched to a gene: 15. The CDR3 region is CASAGQGIEGRGYTF. The CDR3 DNA sequence: TGTGCCAGCGCTGGACAGGGGATTGAAGGGCGGGGCTACACCTTC.

This clonotype came up many times. The chain combines TRBV24-1 with TRBJ1-5, with D unclear. CDR1 KGHDR and CDR2 SFDVKD come from the germline V gene. The CDR3 covers 12 residues. This CDR3 reads CSQRARNQPQHF. Written as DNA, the CDR3 is TGTTCGCAGAGGGCACGGAATCAGCCCCAGCATTTT.

This clonotype was detected ten times or more. This chain links TRBV6-1 with TRBJ2-1; 14 positions agree with TRBD2. The CDR3 is 16 amino acids. From germline, CDR1 is MNHNS and CDR2 SASEGT. V shed 6 bases, J shed 6 bases, and the junction held 7 bases outside the gene matches. CDR3 bases: TGTGCCAGCAGCCCCGGGACTAGCGGGAGAGGCAATGAGCAGTTCTTC. This sequence encodes CASSPGTSGRGNEQFF.

The V gene is TRBV11-2, the J gene TRBJ1-1; no definite D call. The V gene lost 5 bases and the J gene lost 1 base, with 11 bases spanning the gap. The germline CDR1 and CDR2 sequences are SGHAT and FQNNGV. This CDR3 comprises 14 residues. The CDR3 DNA follows: TGTGCCAGCAGCCGGCGACGGAAGAACACTGAAGCTTTCTTT. Translated, it gives CASSRRRKNTEAFF. Full variable domain (outside the CDR3, taken from reference TRBV11-2 and TRBJ1-1): EAGVAQSPRYKIIEKRQSVAFWCNPISGHATLYWYQQILGQGPKLLIQFQNNGVVDDSQLPKDRFSAERLKGVDSTLKIQPAKLEDSAVYLCASSRRRKNTEAFFGQGTRLTVV.

This sequence joins TRBV6-5 and TRBJ2-7; 10 nucleotides agree with TRBD2. The V gene's germline CDR1 is MNHEY and CDR2 SVGAGI. The CDR3 runs 14 residues. V was pared by 6 bases and J by 4 bases, with 6 bases of the junction left unmatched. The CDR3 DNA follows: TGTGCCAGCAGCTATACTAGCGGGGTTTACGAGCAGTACTTC. This sequence encodes CASSYTSGVYEQYF.

The V and J genes are TRBV2 and TRBJ2-5; D possibly uses TRBD1 or TRBD2 (6 bases each). In germline, CDR1 is SNHLY, CDR2 FYNNEI. V was cut by 6 bases and J by 4 bases, with 12 bases left in between. The CDR3 loop spans 13 amino acids. The CDR3 DNA reads TGTGCCAGCAGGTGGGGGGCCGGAGAGACCCAGTACTTC. The encoded protein is CASRWGAGETQYF.

This rearrangement joins TRBV10-3 to TRBJ1-3, with 7 bases fitting TRBD1. Germline V gene data show CDR1 as ENHRY and CDR2 as SYGVKD. J was trimmed by 0 bases and V by 5 bases; bases with no gene match: 4. The CDR3 runs 15 residues. CDR3 sequence: CAISPRGASGNTIYF. CDR3 DNA: TGTGCCATCAGTCCCAGGGGGGCCTCTGGAAACACCATATATTTT.

The V gene is TRBV2, the J gene TRBJ1-2; tentative D call: TRBD1 (5 bases). Germline CDR1 SNHLY, CDR2 FYNNEI. The V and J ends lost 0 bases and 7 bases respectively, with 9 bases between them. The CDR3 has 13 amino acids. The CDR3 protein is CASSEAGERGYTF. CDR3 nucleotide sequence: TGTGCCAGCAGTGAAGCAGGGGAACGTGGCTACACCTTC.

This clonotype was picked up many times. The chain employs TRBV2 and TRBJ2-5, with a weak D call TRBD1 (5 bases). The V gene lost 6 bases and the J gene lost 4 bases, with 9 bases spanning the gap. This CDR3 spans 12 amino acids. Germline CDR1 reads SNHLY; CDR2 reads FYNNEI. CDR3 region: CASRGQGETQYF. CDR3 bases: TGTGCCAGCAGGGGGCAAGGAGAGACCCAGTACTTC.

This clonotype occurred a few times. V is TRBV7-2 and J is TRBJ2-3; no definite D call. V lost 5 bases and J lost 4, with 10 bases in between. The CDR3 loop spans 13 amino acids. Germline assignment: CDR1 SGHTA and CDR2 FQGNSA. CDR3 sequence: CASSPRVADTQYF. CDR3 sequence (DNA): TGTGCCAGCAGCCCTCGCGTCGCAGATACGCAGTATTTT.

This clonotype was recorded at least ten times. The V and J genes are TRBV20-1 and TRBJ2-3, with D maybe TRBD2 (7 bases). This CDR3 region has 15 residues. Germline V gene lookup returns CDR1 DFQATT and CDR2 SNEGSKA (reference sequence). Trimming pared 3 bases from V and 1 base from J, leaving 14 bases between. DNA for the CDR3: TGCAGTGCTAGTCTACGGGGGGCGGGCACAGATACGCAGTATTTT. Translating gives CSASLRGAGTDTQYF.

This clonotype has at least ten counts. The rearrangement uses TRBV6-5 and TRBJ1-2; 7 bases are a match to TRBD1. Germline V gene lookup returns CDR1 MNHEY and CDR2 SVGAGI. There are 15 residues in the CDR3. J gave up 8 bases and V 2 bases, and 11 bases lay outside the gene matches. The chain's CDR3 is CASSYTQGSGNGYTF. CDR3 DNA sequence: TGTGCCAGCAGTTACACACAGGGGTCAGGAAACGGCTACACCTTC.

V is TRBV3-1 and J is TRBJ1-1; D is possibly TRBD1 (6 bases). V lost 6 bases to trimming and J lost 1 base, with 9 bases between them. The germline V gene has CDR1 LGHDT and CDR2 YNNKEL (reference sequence). This CDR3 has 13 residues. The CDR3 region is CASRIGGNTEAFF. The DNA for the CDR3 is TGTGCCAGCAGGATAGGGGGGAACACTGAAGCTTTCTTT.